The entry that follows covers one TCR beta chain sequence. Its antigen remains unknown. MiXCR, run by TCRdb on the 5' RACE reads, gives a single entry per CDR3 protein. The sample records roughly 100,000 distinct CDR3 sequences, around 15% being singletons. This sample is part of a study of T-cell memory formation after mild COVID-19. Study background: Largely, TCR clusters stayed within a single donor. Study findings and constraints: Confirmation of SARS-CoV-2 specificity was lacking for second-wave clones peaking day 37. Pre-infection memory carried some responding clones, suggesting that cross-reactive memory joined.

The CDR3 spans 16 residues. The germline V and J ends were trimmed by 6 bases and 4 bases, with 19 bases remaining between them. The chain is built from TRBV12-3 or TRBV12-4 and TRBJ2-1; D is possibly TRBD1 (6 bases). The receptor was derived from an adult woman who had mild COVID-19 (a few samples of this study predate the infection). Cell type and time point are not known. The sample comprised PBMCs or a T cell subset sorted from them (not recorded which). CDR3 bases: TGTGCCAGCAGCTCTCTCGGGGACACAATATACAATGAGCAGTTCTTC. It translates to CASSSLGDTIYNEQFF.